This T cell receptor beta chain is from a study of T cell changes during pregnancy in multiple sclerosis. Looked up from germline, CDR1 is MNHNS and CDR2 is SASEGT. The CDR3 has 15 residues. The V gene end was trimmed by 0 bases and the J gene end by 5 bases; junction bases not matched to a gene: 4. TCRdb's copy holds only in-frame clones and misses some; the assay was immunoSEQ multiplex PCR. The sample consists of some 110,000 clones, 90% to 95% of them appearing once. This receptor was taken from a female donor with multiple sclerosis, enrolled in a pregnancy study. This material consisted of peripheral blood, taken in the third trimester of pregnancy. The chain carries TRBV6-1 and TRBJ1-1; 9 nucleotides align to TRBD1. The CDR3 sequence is CASSEAQGARTEAFF. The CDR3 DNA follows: TGTGCCAGCAGTGAAGCACAGGGGGCGCGAACTGAAGCTTTCTTT.